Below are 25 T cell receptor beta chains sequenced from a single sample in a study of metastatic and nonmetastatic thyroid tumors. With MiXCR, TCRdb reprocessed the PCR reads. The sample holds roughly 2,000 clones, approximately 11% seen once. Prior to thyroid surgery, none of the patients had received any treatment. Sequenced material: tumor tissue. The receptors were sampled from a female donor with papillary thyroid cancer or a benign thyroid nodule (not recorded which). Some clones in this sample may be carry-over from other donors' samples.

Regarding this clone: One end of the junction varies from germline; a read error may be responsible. In nucleotides, the CDR3 is TGTGCCAGCAGCGTAGGAAACGGGGGGTGCCAAGAGACCCATTACTTC. Protein product: CASSVGNGGCQETHYF. This chain joins TRBV9 and TRBJ2-5; TRBD2 matches 7 bases. Germline CDR1 and CDR2: SGDLS and YYNGEE. CDR3 length: 16 residues.

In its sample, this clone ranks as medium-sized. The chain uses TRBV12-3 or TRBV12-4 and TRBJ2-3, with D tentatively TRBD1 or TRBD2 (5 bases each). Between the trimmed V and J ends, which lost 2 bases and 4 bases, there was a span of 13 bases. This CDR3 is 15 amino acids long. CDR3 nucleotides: TGTGCCAGCAGTTTATTGGGGGTTGGGTCAGATACGCAGTATTTT. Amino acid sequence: CASSLLGVGSDTQYF.

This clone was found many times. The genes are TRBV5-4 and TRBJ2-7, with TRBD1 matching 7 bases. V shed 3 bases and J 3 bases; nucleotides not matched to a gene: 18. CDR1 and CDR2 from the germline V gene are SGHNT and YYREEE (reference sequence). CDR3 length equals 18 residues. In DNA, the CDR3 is TGTGCCAGCAGCTCGGATAGGGGGCGCCAGGCGAACCGCTACGAGCAGTACTTC. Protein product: CASSSDRGRQANRYEQYF.

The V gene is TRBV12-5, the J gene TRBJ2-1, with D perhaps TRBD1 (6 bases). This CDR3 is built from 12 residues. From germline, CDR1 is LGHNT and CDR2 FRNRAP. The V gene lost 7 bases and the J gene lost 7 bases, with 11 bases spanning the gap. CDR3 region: CASEGQGNEQFF. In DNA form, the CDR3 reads TGTGCTAGTGAGGGGCAGGGGAATGAGCAGTTCTTC.

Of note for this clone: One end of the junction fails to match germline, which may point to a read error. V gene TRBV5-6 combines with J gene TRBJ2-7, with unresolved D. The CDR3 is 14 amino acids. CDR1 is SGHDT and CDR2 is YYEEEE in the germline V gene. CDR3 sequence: CASSLLSSSPEQYF. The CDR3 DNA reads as TGTGCTAGCAGCTTGTTGTCCTCCTCTCCCGAGCAGTACTTC.

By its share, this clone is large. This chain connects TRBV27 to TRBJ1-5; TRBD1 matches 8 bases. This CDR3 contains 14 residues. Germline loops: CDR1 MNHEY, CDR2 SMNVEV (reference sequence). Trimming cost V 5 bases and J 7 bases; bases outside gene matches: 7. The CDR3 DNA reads TGTGCCAGCAGTCTCGACAGGGGTTGGCAGCCCCAGCATTTT. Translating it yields CASSLDRGWQPQHF.

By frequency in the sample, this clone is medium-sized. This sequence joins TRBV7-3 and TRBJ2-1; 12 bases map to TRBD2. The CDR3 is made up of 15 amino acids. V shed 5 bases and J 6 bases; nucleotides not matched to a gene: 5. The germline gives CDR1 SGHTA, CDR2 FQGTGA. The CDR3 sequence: CASSATSGGLNEQFF. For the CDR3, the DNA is TGTGCCAGCAGCGCCACTAGCGGGGGGCTCAATGAGCAGTTCTTC.

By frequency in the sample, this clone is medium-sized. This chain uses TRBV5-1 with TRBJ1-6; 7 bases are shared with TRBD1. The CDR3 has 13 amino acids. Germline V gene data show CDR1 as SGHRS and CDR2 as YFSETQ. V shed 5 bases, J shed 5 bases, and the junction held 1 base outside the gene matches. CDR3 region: CASRGTDNSPLHF. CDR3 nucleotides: TGCGCCAGCAGGGGGACAGATAATTCACCCCTCCACTTT.

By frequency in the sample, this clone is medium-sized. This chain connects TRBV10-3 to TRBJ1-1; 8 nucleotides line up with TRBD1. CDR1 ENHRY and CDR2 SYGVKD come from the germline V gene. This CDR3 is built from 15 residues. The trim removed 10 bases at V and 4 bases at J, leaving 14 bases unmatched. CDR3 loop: CATLRETGVTTEAFF. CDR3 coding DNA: TGTGCCACCCTTCGGGAGACAGGGGTTACCACTGAAGCTTTCTTT.

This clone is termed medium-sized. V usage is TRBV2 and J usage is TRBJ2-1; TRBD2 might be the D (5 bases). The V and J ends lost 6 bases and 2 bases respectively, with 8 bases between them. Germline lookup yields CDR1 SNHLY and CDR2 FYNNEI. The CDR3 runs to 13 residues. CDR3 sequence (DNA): TGTGCCAGCAGCCTCGGGGCCTACAATGAGCAGTTCTTC. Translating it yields CASSLGAYNEQFF.

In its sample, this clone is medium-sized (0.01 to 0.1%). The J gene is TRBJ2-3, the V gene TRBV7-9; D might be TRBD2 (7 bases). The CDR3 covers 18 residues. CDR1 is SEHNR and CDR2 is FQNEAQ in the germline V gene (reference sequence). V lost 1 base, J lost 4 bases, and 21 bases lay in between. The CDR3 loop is CASSLGGRGGLPPDTQYF. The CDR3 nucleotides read TGTGCCAGCAGCTTAGGAGGTAGGGGGGGCCTACCGCCAGATACGCAGTATTTT. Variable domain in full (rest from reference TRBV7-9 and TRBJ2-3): DTGVSQNPRHKITKRGQNVTFRCDPISEHNRLYWYRQTLGQGPEFLTYFQNEAQLEKSRLLSDRFSAERPKGSFSTLEIQRTEQGDSAMYLCASSLGGRGGLPPDTQYFGPGTRLTVL.

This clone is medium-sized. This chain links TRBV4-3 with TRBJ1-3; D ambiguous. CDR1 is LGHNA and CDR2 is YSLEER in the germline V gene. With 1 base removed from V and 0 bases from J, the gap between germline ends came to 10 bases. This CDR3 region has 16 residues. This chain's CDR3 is CASSQGVGHSGNTIYF. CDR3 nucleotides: TGCGCCAGCAGCCAAGGCGTAGGGCACTCTGGAAACACCATATATTTT.

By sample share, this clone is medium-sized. This CDR3 reads CSARDPRMADTQYF. CDR3 sequence (DNA): TGCAGTGCTAGAGATCCCCGCATGGCAGATACGCAGTATTTT. The gene calls are TRBV20-1 and TRBJ2-3; the D is unclear. The V end lost 0 bases, the J end lost 4 bases, and 11 bases lay between the germline ends. Germline V CDR1 and CDR2: DFQATT, SNEGSKA (reference sequence). There are 14 residues in the CDR3.

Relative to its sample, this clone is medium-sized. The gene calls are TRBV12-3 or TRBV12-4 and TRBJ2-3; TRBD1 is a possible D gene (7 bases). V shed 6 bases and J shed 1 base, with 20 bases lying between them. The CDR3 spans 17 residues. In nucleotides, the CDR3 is TGTGCCAGCAGCCGAGGCGGGACAGCGTGGGGCACAGATACGCAGTATTTT. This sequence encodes CASSRGGTAWGTDTQYF.

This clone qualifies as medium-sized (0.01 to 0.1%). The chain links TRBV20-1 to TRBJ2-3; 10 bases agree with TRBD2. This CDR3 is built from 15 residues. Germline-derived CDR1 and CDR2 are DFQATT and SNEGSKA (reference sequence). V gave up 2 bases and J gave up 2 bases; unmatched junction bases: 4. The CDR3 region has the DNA TGCAGTGCTAGACCACTAGCGGGGTTCACAGATACGCAGTATTTT. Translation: CSARPLAGFTDTQYF.

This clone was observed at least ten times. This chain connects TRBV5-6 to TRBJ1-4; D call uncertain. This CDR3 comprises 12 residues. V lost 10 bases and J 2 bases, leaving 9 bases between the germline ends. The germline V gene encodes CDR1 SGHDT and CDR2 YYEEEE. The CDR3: CAGRATNEKLFF. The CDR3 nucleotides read TGTGCCGGCCGGGCGACTAATGAAAAACTGTTTTTT.

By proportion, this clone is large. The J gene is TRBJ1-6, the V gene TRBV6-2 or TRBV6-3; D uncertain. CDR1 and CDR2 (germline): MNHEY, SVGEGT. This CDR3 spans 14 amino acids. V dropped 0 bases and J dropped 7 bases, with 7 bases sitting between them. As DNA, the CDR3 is TGTGCCAGCAGTTACTCTTTAGAGAATTCACCCCTCCACTTT. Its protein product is CASSYSLENSPLHF.

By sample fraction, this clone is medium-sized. The CDR3 protein is CATSRQQGARGYTF. The CDR3, as DNA: TGTGCCACCAGCAGACAACAGGGGGCCCGTGGCTACACCTTC. The J gene is TRBJ1-2, the V gene TRBV15; 9 positions match TRBD1. Losses at the gene ends were 2 bases for V and 7 bases for J; bases not matched to a gene: 5. Germline CDR1 and CDR2: LNHNV and YYDKDF (reference sequence). CDR3 length: 14 residues.

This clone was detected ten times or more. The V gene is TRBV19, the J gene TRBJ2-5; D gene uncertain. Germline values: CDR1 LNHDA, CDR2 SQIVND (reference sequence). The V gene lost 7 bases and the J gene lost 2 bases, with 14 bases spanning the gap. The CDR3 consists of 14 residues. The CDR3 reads CASTPLPGQETQYF. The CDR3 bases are TGTGCCAGTACCCCGCTTCCGGGTCAAGAGACCCAGTACTTC.

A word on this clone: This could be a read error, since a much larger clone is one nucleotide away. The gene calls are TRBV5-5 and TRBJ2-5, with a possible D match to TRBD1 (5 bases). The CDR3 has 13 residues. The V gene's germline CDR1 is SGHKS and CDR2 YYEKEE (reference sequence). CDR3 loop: CAGSSGIQETQYF. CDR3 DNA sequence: TGTGCCGGCAGCTCAGGGATTCAAGAGACCCAGTACTTC.

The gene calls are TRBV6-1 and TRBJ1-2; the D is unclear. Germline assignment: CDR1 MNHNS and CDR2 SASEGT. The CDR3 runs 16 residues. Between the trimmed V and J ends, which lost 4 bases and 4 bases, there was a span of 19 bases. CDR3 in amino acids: CASSASYSGFAYGYTF. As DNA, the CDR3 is TGTGCCAGCAGTGCTAGTTACAGTGGATTTGCCTATGGCTACACCTTC.

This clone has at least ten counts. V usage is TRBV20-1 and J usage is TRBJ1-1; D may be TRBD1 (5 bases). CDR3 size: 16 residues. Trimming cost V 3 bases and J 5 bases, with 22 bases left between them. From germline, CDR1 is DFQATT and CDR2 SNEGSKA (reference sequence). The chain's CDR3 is CSARGGSGARGTEAFF. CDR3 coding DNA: TGCAGTGCTAGGGGGGGTAGTGGGGCTCGGGGGACTGAAGCTTTCTTT.

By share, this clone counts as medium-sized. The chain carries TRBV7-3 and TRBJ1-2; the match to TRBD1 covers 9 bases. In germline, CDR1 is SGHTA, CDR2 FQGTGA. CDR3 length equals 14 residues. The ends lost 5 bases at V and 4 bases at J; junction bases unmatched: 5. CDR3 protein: CASSPGQGGYGYTF. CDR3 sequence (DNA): TGTGCCAGCAGCCCGGGACAGGGAGGCTATGGCTACACCTTC.

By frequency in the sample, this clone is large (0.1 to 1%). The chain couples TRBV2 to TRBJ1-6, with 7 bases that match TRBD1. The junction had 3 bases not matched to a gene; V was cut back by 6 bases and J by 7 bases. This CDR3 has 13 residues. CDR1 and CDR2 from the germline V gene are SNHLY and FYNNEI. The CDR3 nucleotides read TGTGCCAGCAGGGGGACAGAAAATTCACCCCTCCACTTT. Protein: CASRGTENSPLHF.

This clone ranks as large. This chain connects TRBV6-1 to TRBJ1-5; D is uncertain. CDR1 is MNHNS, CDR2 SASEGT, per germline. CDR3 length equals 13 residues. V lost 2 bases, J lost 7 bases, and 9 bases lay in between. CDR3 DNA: TGTGCCAGCAGTGAATTTGGCCAACAGCCCCAGCATTTT. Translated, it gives CASSEFGQQPQHF.